Listed here is a single T cell receptor (beta chain). At least ten counts were recorded for this clonotype. The target of this receptor is not known. It has no much larger one-base neighbor in the sample; base qualities were not kept. What this sample's time point label stands for: persistent/refractory GD, antithyroid drugs over 5 years with positive TRAb. For both TCR sequencing and RNA sequencing, RNA was extracted from PBMCs using TRIzol. The diagnosis of Graves' disease followed American Thyroid Association guidelines. Patients were recruited from an endocrinology department in Xi'an, China. Each patient gave approximately 9 milliliters of peripheral blood, collected in an EDTA anticoagulant tube. Ficoll Paque Plus density gradient separation was used to isolate PBMCs, and no further T cell sorting was done. An Agilent 2100 Bioanalyzer and agarose gel were used to check RNA quality, while a NanoDrop 2000 measured RNA concentration.

These data belong to a study of regulatory T cells in long-lasting Graves disease (dated by TCRdb to the early 2020s). As for the study more broadly: Persistent Graves' disease meant more than 5 years of antithyroid drug treatment with TSH receptor autoantibodies that stayed positive. Peripheral blood TCR sequencing and RNA sequencing compared persistent Graves' disease patients with newly diagnosed Graves' disease patients. The study was registered as a clinical trial and conducted in China. A total of around 35 samples underwent TCR sequencing, from roughly 13 patients with persistent Graves' disease and approximately 20 patients with newly diagnosed Graves' disease. On average, persistent Graves' disease patients in the clinical cohort had been on antithyroid drugs for about 10.3 years.

The research as a whole found: The small sample size was acknowledged by the authors as a limitation that may reduce accuracy. Patients with persistent disease shared more public clonotypes (over 2,500) than newly diagnosed patients did (more than 900). Peripheral blood alone was examined, since thyroid tissue, which constituted the primary lesion, could not be accessed. Compared with newly diagnosed patients, persistent Graves' disease patients had lower TCR Shannon entropy and fewer highly expanded clones, which suggests clonal expansion. Preferential use of TRBV28, TRBJ1-2 and TRBJ2-5 was observed in persistent disease, whereas TRBV20-1 and TRBJ2-1 were favored in newly diagnosed disease. Sequencing and analysis were limited to the TCR beta chain.

Trimming removed 0 bases from V and 8 bases from J, leaving 19 bases between the germline ends. The germline V gene specifies MNHEY as CDR1 and SVGAGI as CDR2. From the cysteine through the phenylalanine, the CDR3 covers 16 amino acids. Just the 48-base CDR3 DNA is kept, in frame starting at base 1. Library preparation employed multiplex PCR. The instrument was an Illumina HiSeq 4000. iRepertoire HTBI primers and Arm-PCR amplification of CDR3 regions were used to construct TCR beta libraries. Before sequencing, the PCR products underwent gel purification. In the original analysis: Gene usage analysis of CDR3 amino acid clonotypes used the 62 TRBV and 12 to 15 TRBJ segments found across samples. Filtered high-quality paired reads were merged into contigs using COPE and FqMerger. Contigs were aligned with BLAST to IMGT TRBV, TRBD and TRBJ reference genes, and CDR3 was defined per IMGT. Clonotypes above 0.1% frequency were classified as highly expanded clones. Repertoire diversity was measured by Shannon entropy, and V-J evenness by the Gini coefficient. Public clonotypes were defined as clonotypes shared by more than one individual. TCRdb reworked the public reads: Q25 trimming with fastp, MiXCR clone assembly, productive beta chains retained. A single entry per CDR3 protein holds the most common genes and DNA from its merged rows. The authors' filters were not applied to this entry. The sample yields 350,000 to 500,000 distinct CDR3 sequences; around 20% were counted once. Around an eighth of the sample comes from the top ten.

Recombination linked TRBV6-5 to TRBJ1-2, with no confident D gene call. The source is a female donor with Graves disease. Here the sequenced sample was peripheral blood mononuclear cells (PBMCs), taken when the disease was refractory, from a patient treated with antithyroid drugs. The CDR3 region has the sequence CASSYSVGQSHGGYTF. The sequenced DNA is TGTGCCAGCAGTTACTCGGTTGGGCAGTCCCATGGCGGCTACACCTTC.